The 15 T cell receptor beta chains listed next were all sequenced from one sample in a study of cytotoxic CD8 clonotypes in ibrutinib-treated CLL. The repertoire was sequenced with immunoSEQ multiplex PCR; TCRdb's copy has only in-frame clones and lacks some. The table has 130,000 to 150,000 clones, around three quarters seen once. This specimen consisted of PBMCs, obtained after 12 months of ibrutinib treatment. The receptors were gathered from a human donor with chronic lymphocytic leukemia.

This clone was seen a few times. In the same sample, other DNA sequences code for this CDR3. This chain links TRBV6-5 with TRBJ1-5; D is unclear. CDR3 length: 13 residues. Trimming left V 0 bases short and J 1 base short, with 1 base between. Germline-derived CDR1 and CDR2 are MNHEY and SVGAGI. The CDR3 DNA reads TGTGCCAGCAGTTACTCGAGCAATCAGCCCCAGCATTTT. Translated: CASSYSSNQPQHF.

V usage is TRBV4-2 and J usage is TRBJ1-5, with unresolved D. The V gene's germline CDR1 is LGHNA and CDR2 YNFKEQ. Trimming removed 0 bases from V and 5 bases from J, with 8 bases in between. The CDR3 spans 14 residues. CDR3 protein: CASSQDFKYQPQHF. DNA of the CDR3: TGTGCCAGCAGCCAAGATTTCAAGTATCAGCCCCAGCATTTT.

V usage is TRBV27 and J usage is TRBJ1-1; the match to TRBD1 covers 9 bases. CDR3 size: 15 residues. The germline V gene encodes CDR1 MNHEY and CDR2 SMNVEV (reference sequence). V was clipped by 6 bases and J by 3 bases; unmatched bases: 8. The CDR3 DNA reads TGTGCCAGCAGGACCCTACAGGGGGCCTACACTGAAGCTTTCTTT. Its protein product is CASRTLQGAYTEAFF.

The genes are TRBV4-3 and TRBJ2-3; 10 nucleotides match TRBD2. This CDR3 is 15 amino acids long. Trimming at V came to 2 bases and at J to 2 bases, leaving 1 base not matched to a gene. CDR1 is LGHNA, CDR2 YSLEER, per germline. CDR3 region: CASSQLAGDTDTQYF. The CDR3 nucleotides read TGCGCCAGCAGCCAACTAGCGGGAGACACAGATACGCAGTATTTT.

This sequence joins TRBV18 and TRBJ2-7; D might be TRBD1 or TRBD2, each matching 5 bases. The CDR3 has 15 residues. In germline, CDR1 is KGHSH, CDR2 LQKENI. The V end lost 3 bases, the J end lost 2 bases, and 14 bases lay between the germline ends. CDR3 sequence: CASSPPGTATYEQYF. The DNA for the CDR3 is TGTGCCAGCTCACCCCCCGGGACGGCCACCTACGAGCAGTACTTC.

This chain joins TRBV7-9 and TRBJ2-3; no definite D call. From germline, CDR1 is SEHNR and CDR2 FQNEAQ (reference sequence). Deletions cut 4 bases from V and 3 bases from J, with 2 bases between. The CDR3 extends over 11 amino acids. DNA of the CDR3: TGTGCCAGCAGCTGGACAGATACGCAGTATTTT. This encodes CASSWTDTQYF.

J is TRBJ1-3 and V is TRBV30; D is unclear. Germline loops: CDR1 GTSNPN, CDR2 SVGIG (reference sequence). This CDR3 contains 14 residues. Trimming took 3 bases from V and 4 from J, leaving 13 bases between them. The CDR3 region has the DNA TGTGCCTGGAGCCCGGTGGTAGCGGGAAACACCATATATTTT. Its protein product is CAWSPVVAGNTIYF.

In its sample, this clone was seen a few times. V is TRBV10-3 and J is TRBJ2-1; TRBD2 matches at 7 bases. In germline, CDR1 is ENHRY, CDR2 SYGVKD. This CDR3 is 12 amino acids long. The chain's CDR3 is CASRAGINEQFF. In nucleotides, the CDR3 is TGTGCGTCCCGAGCGGGAATTAATGAGCAGTTCTTC.

J is TRBJ2-5 and V is TRBV6-1; a weak D match, TRBD2 (6 bases). The CDR3 consists of 12 residues. Trimming removed 3 bases from V and 7 bases from J, with 9 bases in between. Germline CDR1 MNHNS, CDR2 SASEGT. The CDR3 loop reads CASSEPGGTQYF. DNA of the CDR3: TGTGCCAGCAGTGAGCCCGGGGGGACCCAGTACTTC.

V usage is TRBV7-2 and J usage is TRBJ1-2; the match to TRBD1 covers 10 bases. Germline V gene sequence: CDR1 SGHTA, CDR2 FQGNSA. J was trimmed by 4 bases and V by 4 bases; bases with no gene match: 6. This CDR3 is 15 amino acids long. The CDR3 reads CASSSSGTGVYGYTF. For the CDR3, the DNA is TGTGCCAGCAGCTCATCCGGGACAGGGGTCTATGGCTACACCTTC.

The chain recombines TRBV27 with TRBJ2-5; D not certain. The length of the CDR3 is 16 residues. With 0 bases removed from V and 4 bases from J, the gap between germline ends came to 15 bases. Germline V gene sequence: CDR1 MNHEY, CDR2 SMNVEV (reference sequence). The CDR3 sequence: CASSLSPRTARETQYF. CDR3 DNA sequence: TGTGCCAGCAGTTTATCGCCACGGACGGCAAGAGAGACCCAGTACTTC.

The chain is built from TRBV19 and TRBJ1-2; no firm D call. Trimming shortened V by 3 bases and J by 0 bases, and 8 bases separated the two germline ends. This CDR3 contains 14 residues. CDR1 is LNHDA, CDR2 SQIVND, per germline (reference sequence). In nucleotides, the CDR3 is TGTGCCAGTAGTATTTTAACAGCTAACTATGGCTACACCTTC. Translating it yields CASSILTANYGYTF.

CDR3 in amino acids: CASSFWMGTQNTGELFF. CDR3 in DNA: TGTGCCAGCAGTTTCTGGATGGGGACTCAGAACACCGGGGAGCTGTTTTTT. The chain links TRBV28 to TRBJ2-2; D is perhaps TRBD2 (6 bases). CDR1 and CDR2 from the germline V gene are MDHEN and SYDVKM. The germline V and J ends were trimmed by 3 bases and 1 base, with 15 bases remaining between them. The CDR3 has 17 amino acids.

The chain is built from TRBV6-6 and TRBJ2-2, with TRBD1 matching over 7 bases. Trimming at V came to 0 bases and at J to 4 bases, leaving 2 bases not matched to a gene. In germline, CDR1 is MNHNY, CDR2 SVGAGI (reference sequence). CDR3 length: 15 amino acids. CDR3 DNA sequence: TGTGCCAGCAGTTACTCTAGGACAGGCACCGGGGAGCTGTTTTTT. It yields the protein CASSYSRTGTGELFF.

V gene TRBV5-4 combines with J gene TRBJ2-5; perhaps TRBD1 as D (6 bases). Trimming removed 0 bases at V and 3 bases at J, with 12 bases between. Germline V lookup: CDR1 SGHNT, CDR2 YYREEE (reference sequence). The CDR3 has 15 amino acids. Here the CDR3 reads CASSLERTAKETQYF. The CDR3 DNA reads as TGTGCCAGCAGCTTGGAAAGGACAGCAAAAGAGACCCAGTACTTC.